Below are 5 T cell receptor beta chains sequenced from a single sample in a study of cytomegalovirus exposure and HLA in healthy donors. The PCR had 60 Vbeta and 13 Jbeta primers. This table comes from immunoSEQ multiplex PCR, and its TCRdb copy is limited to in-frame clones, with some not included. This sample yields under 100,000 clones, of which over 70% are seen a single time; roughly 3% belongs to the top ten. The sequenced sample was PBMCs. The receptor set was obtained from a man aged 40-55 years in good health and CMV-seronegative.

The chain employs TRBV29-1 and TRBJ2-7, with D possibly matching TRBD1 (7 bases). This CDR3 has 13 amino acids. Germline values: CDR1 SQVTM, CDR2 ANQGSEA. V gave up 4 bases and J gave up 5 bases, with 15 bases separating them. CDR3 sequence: CSVGQGGIDEQYF. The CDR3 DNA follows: TGCAGCGTTGGGCAGGGGGGTATCGACGAGCAGTACTTC.

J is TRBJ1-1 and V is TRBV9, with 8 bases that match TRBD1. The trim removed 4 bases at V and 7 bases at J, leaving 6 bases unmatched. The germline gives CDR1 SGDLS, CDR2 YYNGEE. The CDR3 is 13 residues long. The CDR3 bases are TGTGCCAGCAGCACCACAGGGGGTCTTGAAGCTTTCTTT. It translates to CASSTTGGLEAFF.

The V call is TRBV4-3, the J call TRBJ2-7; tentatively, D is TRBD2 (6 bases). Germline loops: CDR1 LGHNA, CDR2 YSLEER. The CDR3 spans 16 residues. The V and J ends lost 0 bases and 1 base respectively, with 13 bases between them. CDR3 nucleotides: TGCGCCAGCAGCCAAGATAACGGGGGAACATCCTACGAGCAGTACTTC. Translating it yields CASSQDNGGTSYEQYF.

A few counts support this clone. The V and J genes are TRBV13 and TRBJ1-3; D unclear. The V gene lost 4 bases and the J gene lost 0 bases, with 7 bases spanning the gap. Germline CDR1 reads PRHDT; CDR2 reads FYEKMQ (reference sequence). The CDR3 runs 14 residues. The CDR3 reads CASSSRSSGNTIYF. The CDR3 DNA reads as TGTGCCAGCAGCTCCCGGAGCTCTGGAAACACCATATATTTT.

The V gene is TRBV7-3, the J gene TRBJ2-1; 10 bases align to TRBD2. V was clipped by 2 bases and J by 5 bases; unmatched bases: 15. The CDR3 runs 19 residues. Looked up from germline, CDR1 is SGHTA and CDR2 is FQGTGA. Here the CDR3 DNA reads TGTGCCAGCAGCTTACGGCTAGCGGGGGCATTAACATCACACAATGAGCAGTTCTTC. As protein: CASSLRLAGALTSHNEQFF. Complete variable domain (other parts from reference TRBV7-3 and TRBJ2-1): GAGVSQTPSNKVTEKGKYVELRCDPISGHTALYWYRQSLGQGPEFLIYFQGTGAADDSGLPNDRFFAVRPEGSVSTLKIQRTERGDSAVYLCASSLRLAGALTSHNEQFFGPGTRLTVL.